Sequencing of this TCR beta chain was carried out in a study of cytomegalovirus exposure and HLA in healthy donors (dated by TCRdb to about 2017). About the investigation overall: In an earlier analysis of roughly 590 of the donors, 276 Gb of sequence data and some 120 million unique TCR beta sequences from about 180 million T cells were reported. An early release that covered about 600 HLA-typed donors contained 300 to 350 gigabases of sequencing data and 80 million or so unique TCR sequences. Of the 300 to 500 genotyped donors, 81% were placed in the genetic ancestry cluster associated with self-reported Caucasian donors. The study aimed to test whether cataloging public T cell receptors could reveal signatures of past pathogen exposure. The study profiled the T cell repertoires of approximately 700 subjects by immunosequencing and related them to cytomegalovirus serostatus. A separate validation cohort of roughly 110 different subjects was used in addition to the approximately 700-subject first cohort. To predict cytomegalovirus infection status, the study combined high-throughput TCR immunosequencing, statistical association of individual TCRs with disease status, and machine learning. In a later analysis, previously published TCR beta repertoires from more than 500 donors were re-analyzed and high-resolution HLA genotyping was added so that TCR occurrence patterns could be studied. The later analysis used no new phenotypic data to find candidate immune exposures, relying instead on TCR beta sequences and their occurrence across donors. In an earlier analysis of a few hundred of the donors, high-throughput TCR beta sequencing was used to judge whether each TCR beta V gene segment behaved as functional or pseudogenic. Donor age, sex, ethnicity and CMV serostatus were compiled alongside the repertoire data. In a later genetic analysis, genome-wide SNP genotypes for about 55% of the roughly 670 donors were used, and that subset was treated as a discovery cohort. Every discovery cohort repertoire had been produced on one sequencing platform. HLA typing covered class I and class II loci at four-digit resolution. Typing coverage varied by locus: roughly 629-630 donors for A, B, C, DRB1 and DQB1; 500 to 550 for DQA1; around 610 for DPA1; approximately 470 for DPB1. Roughly 5 DR-DQ haplotypes were treated as single units for association and clustering because of strong linkage in the cohort. Across about 380 genotyped donors of the cohort, an average of approximately 240,000 unique TCR beta nucleotide sequences per donor were sequenced, and approximately 17% of those sequences were non-productive.

The library came from the immunoSEQ multiplex PCR assay. For the multiplex PCR, a mixture combining 60 forward primers for TCR Vbeta segments and 13 reverse primers for TCR Jbeta segments was used. The CDR3 region of rearranged TCR beta genes was amplified from genomic DNA with a multiplex PCR assay. The Illumina HiSeq System was used to sequence the amplified TCR beta libraries as 87-base-pair reads. Per the original workflow: A later analysis tallied 75 million to 95 million unique TCR beta chains across the 550 to 850 repertoires, and about 12 million of those chains were shared by two or more donors. Raw reads were error-corrected and collapsed into unique sequences with a nearest-neighbor algorithm that merged closely related sequences to remove PCR and sequencing errors. CDR3 sequences were aligned to IMGT reference sequences to assign V, D and J gene segments. For a sequence to be retained, a match of at least six nucleotides was required to both a V gene segment and a J gene segment. A rearrangement was called productive if the CDR3 had no stop codons and remained in frame with V and J, and every other rearrangement was called non-productive. CDR3 was defined according to IMGT convention as the region running from the second conserved V-encoded cysteine to the conserved J-encoded phenylalanine. Sequences without an unambiguous match to a single V gene segment were excluded from the earlier analysis of 450 to 750 of the donors. In an earlier analysis of more than 500 of the donors, a V segment was called functional when productive rearrangements were above 56.7%, and segregating when the standard deviation between donors exceeded 5%. A statistical classification framework was developed to diagnose cytomegalovirus status using the catalog of TCR beta chain sequences. V and J gene assignment, in a later analysis, came from comparing TCR nucleotide sequences with IMGT/GENE-DB human TR gene sequences. The TCRdist pipeline was used in a later analysis to assign CDR3 sequences and most-parsimonious VDJ recombination scenarios. In a later analysis, each TCR beta chain was defined by its CDR3 amino acid sequence together with its V-gene family, and reads lacking a unique V-gene family were excluded. In a later analysis, 450 to 600 highly shared, low-generation-probability nucleotide sequences were removed to address suspected cross-contamination and a sequencing artifact. In a later analysis, a clonal expansion index was calculated for each public chain from normalized within-repertoire ranks of inferred template counts. Generation probabilities in a later analysis came from a VDJ recombination model fitted to out-of-frame rearrangements, and those results were checked against IGoR. Hypergeometric tests were used in a later analysis to score TCR-TCR, TCR-HLA and TCR-CMV co-occurrence, with a repertoire-size bias correction applied to the TCR pairs. In a later analysis, false discovery rates were estimated by permuting HLA or CMV assignments 20 times. In a later analysis, co-occurring TCRs were grouped with DBSCAN, and TCRdist sequence similarity was added when clustering was performed within HLA-allele-positive subsets. Repertoires with fewer than 30,000 or more than 120,000 public chains were left out of co-occurrence clustering, as were about five repertoires with anomalous nucleotide sharing. In TCRdb, the immuneACCESS table is reduced to in-frame sequences with V and J assigned. These tables do not hold every clone; where another copy was compared, an unresolved V gene accounts for under half, and the others remain unexplained. The DNA gave D and trimming, while V, J and clone size come from that table. The table for this sample lists 160,000 or so clones; roughly four fifths of them were counted only once. The ten largest clonotypes hold 1% of the sample.

In the germline V gene, CDR1 corresponds to MNHGY and CDR2 to SAAAGT. V ends up 2 bases short and J 9 bases short, with an unmatched junction base count of 10. The CDR3 sequence holds 16 residues, the cysteine and phenylalanine included. Only the CDR3 DNA is retained, 48 bases long and in frame from the first base. The paper's findings and limits, for the study overall: While some public TCRs were present in many individuals, most TCR sequences turned up only very rarely across donors. V-gene and J-gene trimming of TCR beta chains was associated with a missense DCLRE1C variant in a later genetic analysis, and the association was replicated in an independent cohort. Some IMGT-functional V segments, including TRBV6-2 and TRBV6-3, could not be distinguished by the 87-base-pair reads and were therefore excluded. In a later analysis, the rate of TCR association differed among HLA loci, with DRB1 alleles having the most associated TCRs and HLA-C alleles having the fewest. In a later analysis, 16,951 TCR beta sequences were associated with specific HLA alleles at a false discovery rate of 0.05. The classifier was reported to diagnose cytomegalovirus status with high specificity and sensitivity in both the original and validation cohorts. Assigning TCR associations to individual alleles was difficult when HLA alleles, especially DR and DQ, strongly co-occurred. In a later genetic analysis, fewer N-insertions in productive TCRs were reported among donors in an Asian-associated ancestry cluster than the roughly 700-donor mean. A cluster of highly shared sequence variants was judged likely to be a technical artifact of the sequencing pipeline. Because HLA typing was unavailable for some donors at each locus, only the typed subset was used in association tests. CMV serostatus was the only immune exposure information available for the cohort. Three of the identified cytomegalovirus-associated TCR beta chains were confirmed in vitro to be specific for cytomegalovirus antigens. In a later analysis, several top co-occurrence clusters were reported to appear linked to parvovirus B19, influenza, CMV and Epstein-Barr virus. In a later analysis, most CMV-associated TCR beta chains were found to appear HLA-restricted, with HLA associations seemingly driven largely by CMV exposure. Only TCR beta chains were sequenced in this cohort, and the absence of alpha or paired-chain data limited detectable features. The study gave a list of 150 to 200 TCR beta chains associated with cytomegalovirus. Presence/absence analyses assumed roughly uniform sequencing depth across donors, an assumption that may not hold. A further reported finding was that TCR beta sequences accurately predicted the HLA-A and HLA-B alleles for most subjects in the first cohort. In an earlier analysis of about 600 of the donors, most TCR beta V segments appeared in productive rearrangements about 90% or about 30% of the time, broadly matching IMGT annotations. Linkage disequilibrium might explain the correlated functional status among segregating V segments, but an unknown experimental factor could not be excluded. The earlier analysis of approximately 540 of the donors excluded around 17 rarely observed V segments, including chromosome 9 orphons, because counts were too low. A later analysis found that HLA-associated TCR beta chains were more clonally expanded and had lower generation probabilities than equally common non-associated chains. The authors suggested that the approach could potentially be extended to other disease states and immunological phenotypes.

The cohort consisted of 650 to 700 healthy bone marrow donors. At the time of sampling, all cohort members were nominally healthy, though unrecorded immune exposures were likely present. The donor was CMV seronegative and was included in the group of approximately 350 seronegative cohort members. Every donor gave a peripheral blood sample, and the peripheral blood mononuclear cells from that sample were used for TCR beta sequencing. Genomic DNA was extracted from the blood cell samples with the Qiagen DNeasy Blood Extraction Kit. As to this clone: It has no known antigen specificity. The sample holds no much larger clone one base away, and base qualities are not on file.

The chain couples TRBV6-8 to TRBJ2-1, and 10 junction bases match TRBD2. The sequenced sample consisted of PBMCs. The TCR was taken from a middle-aged woman in good health and CMV-seronegative. The CDR3 loop reads CASSYEREGKMVEQFF. In nucleotide form, the sequence is TGTGCCAGCAGTTACGAGCGGGAGGGAAAGATGGTTGAGCAGTTCTTC.